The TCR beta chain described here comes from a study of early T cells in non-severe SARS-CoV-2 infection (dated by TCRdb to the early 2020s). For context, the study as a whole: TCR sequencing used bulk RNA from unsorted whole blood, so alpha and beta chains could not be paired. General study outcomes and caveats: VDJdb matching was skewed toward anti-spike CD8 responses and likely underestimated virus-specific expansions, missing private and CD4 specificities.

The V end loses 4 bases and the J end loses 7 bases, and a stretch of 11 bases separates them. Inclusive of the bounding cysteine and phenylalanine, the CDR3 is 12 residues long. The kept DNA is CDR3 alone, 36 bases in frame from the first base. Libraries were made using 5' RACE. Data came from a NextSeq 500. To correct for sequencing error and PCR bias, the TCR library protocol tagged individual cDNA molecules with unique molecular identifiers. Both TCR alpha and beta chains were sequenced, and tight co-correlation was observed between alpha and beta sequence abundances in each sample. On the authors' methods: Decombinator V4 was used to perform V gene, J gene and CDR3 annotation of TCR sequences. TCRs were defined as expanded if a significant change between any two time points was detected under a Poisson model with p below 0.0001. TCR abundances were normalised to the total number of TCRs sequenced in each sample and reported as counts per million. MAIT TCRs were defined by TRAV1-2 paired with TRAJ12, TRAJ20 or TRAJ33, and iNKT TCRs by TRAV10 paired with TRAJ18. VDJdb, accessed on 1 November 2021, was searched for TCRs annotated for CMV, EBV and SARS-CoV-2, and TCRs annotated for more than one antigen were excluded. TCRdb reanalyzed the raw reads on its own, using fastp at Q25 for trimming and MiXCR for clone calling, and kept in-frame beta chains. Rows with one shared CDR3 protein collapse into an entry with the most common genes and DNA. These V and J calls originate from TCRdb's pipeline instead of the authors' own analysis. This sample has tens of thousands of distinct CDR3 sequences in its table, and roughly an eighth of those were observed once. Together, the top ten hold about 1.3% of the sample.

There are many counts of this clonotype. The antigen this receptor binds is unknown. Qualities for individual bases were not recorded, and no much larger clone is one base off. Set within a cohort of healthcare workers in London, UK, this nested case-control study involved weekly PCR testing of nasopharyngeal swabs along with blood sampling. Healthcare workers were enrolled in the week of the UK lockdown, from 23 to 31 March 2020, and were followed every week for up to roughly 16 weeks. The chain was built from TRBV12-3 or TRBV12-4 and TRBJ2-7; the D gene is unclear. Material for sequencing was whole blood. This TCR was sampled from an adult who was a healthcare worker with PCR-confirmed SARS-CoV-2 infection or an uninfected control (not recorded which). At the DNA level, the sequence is TGTGCCAGCAGTTCCGGACCCCTGGAGCAGTACTTC. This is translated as CASSSGPLEQYF.